Given below is one T cell receptor beta chain in context. Its cognate antigen is unknown. The sample comes from a study of T cell responses to AZD1222 COVID-19 vaccine. Whole-study results and caveats: The study sampled repertoires only after the peak T cell response. Clonal diversity was possibly underestimated, and white British individuals and females predominated among donors. CD4 TCRs associated with vaccination spanned spike, dominating at 160-218 and 743-854.

Investigators merged groups given second doses at roughly 4 or roughly 12 weeks. This CDR3 is built from 17 residues. Trimming took 3 bases from V and 1 from J, leaving 19 bases between them. Looked up from germline, CDR1 is ENHRY and CDR2 is SYGVKD. This table comes from immunoSEQ multiplex PCR, and its TCRdb copy is limited to in-frame clones, with some not included. This table holds 150,000 or so clones, more than 90% found once. This rearrangement joins TRBV10-3 to TRBJ2-7; D is perhaps TRBD2 (6 bases). The starting material was peripheral blood, obtained 28 days after the second AZD1222 dose. The receptor was derived from an adult who received the AZD1222 COVID-19 vaccine. The CDR3: CAISDIPLSGLSYEQYF. The CDR3 nucleotides are TGTGCCATCAGTGATATCCCCCTGAGCGGGCTGTCCTACGAGCAGTACTTC.